These 2 T cell receptor beta chains were sequenced from one sample in a study of T cells in Graves' hyperthyroidism and ophthalmopathy. Template material for amplifying TCR beta CDR3 regions consisted of RNA transcripts. HTBI primers were the set used in a first-round RT-PCR of the TCR CDR3. MiXCR, applied by TCRdb to the multiplex PCR reads, yields one record per CDR3 protein. The repertoire has 600,000 or so distinct CDR3 sequences, 13% to 15% of them found once; the top ten carry over 6%. The sequenced material came from blood. These receptors came from a woman aged 18-29 years with Graves' ophthalmopathy.

The sample holds many counts of this clonotype. The chain uses TRBV18 and TRBJ1-2, with D tentatively TRBD1 (5 bases). This CDR3 contains 13 residues. Germline lookup yields CDR1 KGHSH and CDR2 LQKENI. Trimming removed 4 bases at V and 7 bases at J, with 13 bases between. The CDR3 reads CASSLESRAGYTF. The CDR3 bases are TGTGCCAGCTCACTGGAATCCAGGGCTGGCTACACCTTC.

To note about this clonotype: A much larger clone is a single base away; this may be a read error. This is likely a read error, given that the CDR3 carries no conserved phenylalanine or tryptophan at its end. The chain uses TRBV7-9 and TRBJ1-2, with 7 bases matching TRBD1. The germline V gene encodes CDR1 SEHNR and CDR2 FQNEAQ (reference sequence). The trim removed 4 bases at V and 10 bases at J, leaving 6 bases unmatched. The CDR3 runs 12 residues. The CDR3 sequence: CASSSSQGVYTL. The CDR3 bases are TGTGCCAGCAGCTCGAGCCAGGGGGTCTACACCCTC.